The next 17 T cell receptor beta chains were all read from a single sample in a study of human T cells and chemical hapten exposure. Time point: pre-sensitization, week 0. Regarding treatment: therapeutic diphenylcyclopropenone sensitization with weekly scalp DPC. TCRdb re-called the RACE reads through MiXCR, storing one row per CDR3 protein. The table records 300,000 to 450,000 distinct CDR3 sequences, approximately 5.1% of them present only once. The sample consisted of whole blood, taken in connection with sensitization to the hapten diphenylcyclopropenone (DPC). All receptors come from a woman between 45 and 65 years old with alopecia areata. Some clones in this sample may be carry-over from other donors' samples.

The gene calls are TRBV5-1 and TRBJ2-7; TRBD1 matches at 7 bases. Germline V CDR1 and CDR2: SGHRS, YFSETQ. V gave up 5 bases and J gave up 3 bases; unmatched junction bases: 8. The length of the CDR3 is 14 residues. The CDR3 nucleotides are TGCGCCAGCAGGATGGAGACAGGGAGCTACGAGCAGTACTTC. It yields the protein CASRMETGSYEQYF.

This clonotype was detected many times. The CDR3 bases are TGTGCCAGCAGTTTAGTAGGAACCTACAATGAGCAGTTCTTC. It yields the protein CASSLVGTYNEQFF. This rearrangement joins TRBV27 to TRBJ2-1; D is uncertain. Trimming cost V 2 bases and J 2 bases, with 7 bases left between them. The germline V gene has CDR1 MNHEY and CDR2 SMNVEV (reference sequence). The CDR3 has 14 amino acids.

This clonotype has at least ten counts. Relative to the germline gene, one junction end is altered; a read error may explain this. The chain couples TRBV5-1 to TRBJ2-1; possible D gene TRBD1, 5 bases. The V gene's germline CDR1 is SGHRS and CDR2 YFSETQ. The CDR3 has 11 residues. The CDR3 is CASSLGQGMLF. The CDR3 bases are TGCGCCAGCAGCTTGGGGCAGGGAATGCTCTTC. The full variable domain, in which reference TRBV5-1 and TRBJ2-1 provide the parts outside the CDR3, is KAGVTQTPRYLIKTRGQQVTLSCSPISGHRSVSWYQQTPGQGLQFLFEYFSETQRNKGNFPGRFSGRQFSNSRSEMNVSTLELGDSALYLCASSLGQGMLFGPGTRLTVL.

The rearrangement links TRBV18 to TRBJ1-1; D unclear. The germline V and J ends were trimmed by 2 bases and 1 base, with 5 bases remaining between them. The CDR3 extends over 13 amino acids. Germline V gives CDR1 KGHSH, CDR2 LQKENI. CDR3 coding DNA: TGTGCCAGCTCACCAAAACAGAACACTGAAGCTTTCTTT. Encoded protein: CASSPKQNTEAFF.

DNA of the CDR3: TGTGCCAGCAGTGATCGACTAGCGGGGGTGACAGATACGCAGTATTTT. Translated, it gives CASSDRLAGVTDTQYF. J is TRBJ2-3 and V is TRBV25-1; 12 bases are shared with TRBD2. CDR1 is MGHDK, CDR2 SYGVNS, per germline. The J segment lost 3 bases and the V segment lost 3 bases, leaving 4 bases of the junction unmatched. This CDR3 is built from 16 residues.

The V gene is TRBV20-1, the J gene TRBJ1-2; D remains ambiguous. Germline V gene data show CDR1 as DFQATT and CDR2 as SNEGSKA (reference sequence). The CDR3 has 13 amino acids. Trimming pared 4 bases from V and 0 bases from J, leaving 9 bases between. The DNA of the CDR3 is TGCAGTGCTACAAATGGAGCTAACTATGGCTACACCTTC. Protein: CSATNGANYGYTF.

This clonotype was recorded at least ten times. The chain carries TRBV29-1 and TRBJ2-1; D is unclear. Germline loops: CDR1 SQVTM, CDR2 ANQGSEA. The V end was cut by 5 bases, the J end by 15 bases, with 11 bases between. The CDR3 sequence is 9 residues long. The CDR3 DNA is TGCAGCGTTCCGGGCCCGAGGTTCTTC. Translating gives CSVPGPRFF.

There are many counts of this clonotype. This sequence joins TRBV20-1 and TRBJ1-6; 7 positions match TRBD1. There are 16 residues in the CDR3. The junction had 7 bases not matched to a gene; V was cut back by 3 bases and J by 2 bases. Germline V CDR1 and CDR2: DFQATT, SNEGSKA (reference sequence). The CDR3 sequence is CSARGGRGPYNSPLHF. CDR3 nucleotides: TGCAGTGCTAGGGGCGGGAGGGGGCCCTATAATTCACCCCTCCACTTT.

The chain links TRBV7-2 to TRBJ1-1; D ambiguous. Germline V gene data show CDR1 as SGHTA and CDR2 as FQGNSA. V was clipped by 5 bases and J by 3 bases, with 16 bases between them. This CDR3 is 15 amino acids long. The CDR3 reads CASSRRAGTDTEAFF. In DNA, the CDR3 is TGTGCCAGCAGCCGCCGGGCAGGCACGGACACTGAAGCTTTCTTT.

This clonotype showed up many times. The CDR3 region has the DNA TGTGCCAGCAGTTTCCTCTGGACCTACAATGAGCAGTTCTTC. Translation gives CASSFLWTYNEQFF. This chain joins TRBV12-3 or TRBV12-4 and TRBJ2-1, with no clear D. V lost 3 bases and J 2 bases, leaving 8 bases between the germline ends. The CDR3 is 14 residues long.

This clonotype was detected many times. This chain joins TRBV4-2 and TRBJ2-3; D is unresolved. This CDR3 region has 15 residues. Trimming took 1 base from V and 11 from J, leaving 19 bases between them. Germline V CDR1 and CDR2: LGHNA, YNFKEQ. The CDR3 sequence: CASSQGEDSFTGQYF. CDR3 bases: TGTGCCAGCAGCCAAGGAGAGGATAGTTTTACGGGGCAGTATTTT.

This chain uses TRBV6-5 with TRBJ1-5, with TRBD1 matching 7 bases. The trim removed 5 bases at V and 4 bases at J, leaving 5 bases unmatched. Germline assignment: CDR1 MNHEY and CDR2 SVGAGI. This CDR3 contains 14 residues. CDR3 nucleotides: TGTGCCAGCAGTAGACAGGGAGAAAATCAGCCCCAGCATTTT. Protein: CASSRQGENQPQHF.

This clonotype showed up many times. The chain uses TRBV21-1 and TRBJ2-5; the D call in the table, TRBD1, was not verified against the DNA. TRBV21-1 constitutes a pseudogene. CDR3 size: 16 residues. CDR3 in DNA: TGTGCCAGCAGCAAAGGGGACGTTCAGCAACAAGAGACCCAGTACTTC. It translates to CASSKGDVQQQETQYF.

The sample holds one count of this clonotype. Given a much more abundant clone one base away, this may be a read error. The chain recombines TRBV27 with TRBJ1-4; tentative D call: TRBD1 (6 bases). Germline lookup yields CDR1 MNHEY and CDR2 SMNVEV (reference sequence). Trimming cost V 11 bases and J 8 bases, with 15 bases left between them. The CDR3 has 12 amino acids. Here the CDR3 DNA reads TGTGCCGCCGGGACAAAAACCGAAAAACTGTTTTTT. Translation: CAAGTKTEKLFF.

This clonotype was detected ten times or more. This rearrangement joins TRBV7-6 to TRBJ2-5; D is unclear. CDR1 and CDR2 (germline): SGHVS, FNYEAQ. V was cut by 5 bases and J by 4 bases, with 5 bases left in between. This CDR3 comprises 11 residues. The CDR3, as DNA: TGTGCCAGCAGCAAAACAGAGACCCAGTACTTC. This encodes CASSKTETQYF. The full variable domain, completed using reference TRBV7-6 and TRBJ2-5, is GAGVSQSPRYKVTKRGQDVALRCDPISGHVSLYWYRQALGQGPEFLTYFNYEAQQDKSGLPNDRFSAERPEGSISTLTIQRTEQRDSAMYRCASSKTETQYFGPGTRLLVL.

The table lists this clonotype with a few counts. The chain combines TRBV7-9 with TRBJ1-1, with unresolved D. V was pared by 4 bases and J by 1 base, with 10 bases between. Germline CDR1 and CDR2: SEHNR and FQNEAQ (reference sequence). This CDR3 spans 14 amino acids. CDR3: CASSSNSGNTEAFF. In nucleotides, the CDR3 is TGTGCCAGCAGCTCAAATTCGGGGAACACTGAAGCTTTCTTT.

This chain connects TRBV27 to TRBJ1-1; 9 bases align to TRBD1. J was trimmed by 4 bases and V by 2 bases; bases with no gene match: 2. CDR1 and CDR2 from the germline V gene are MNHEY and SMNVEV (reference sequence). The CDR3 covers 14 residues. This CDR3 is CASSLTGGFTEAFF. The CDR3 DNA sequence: TGTGCCAGCAGTTTAACAGGGGGCTTCACTGAAGCTTTCTTT.